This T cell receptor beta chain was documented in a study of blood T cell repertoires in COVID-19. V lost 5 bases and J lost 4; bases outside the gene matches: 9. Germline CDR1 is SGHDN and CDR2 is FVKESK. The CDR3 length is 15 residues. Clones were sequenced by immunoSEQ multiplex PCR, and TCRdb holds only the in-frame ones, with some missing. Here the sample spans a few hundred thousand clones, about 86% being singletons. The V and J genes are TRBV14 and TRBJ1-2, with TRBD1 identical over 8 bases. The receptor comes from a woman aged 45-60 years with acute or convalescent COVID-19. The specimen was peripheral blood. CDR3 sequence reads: CASSWTGPQLYGYTF. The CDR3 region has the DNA TGTGCCAGCAGCTGGACAGGGCCTCAACTCTATGGCTACACCTTC.